These 20 T cell receptor beta chains came from one sample sequenced in a study of T-cell memory formation after mild COVID-19. TCRdb reprocessed the 5' RACE reads with MiXCR, giving one entry per CDR3 protein. The data contain roughly 350,000 distinct CDR3 sequences, 21% of them singletons. The sequencing sample was made of PBMCs or a T cell subset sorted from them (not recorded which). These receptors came from an adult woman who had mild COVID-19 (a few samples of this study predate the infection). Cell type and time point are not known.

The chain carries TRBV14 and TRBJ2-1; either TRBD1 or TRBD2 may supply D (5 bases each). The CDR3 extends over 17 amino acids. Germline V gene sequence: CDR1 SGHDN, CDR2 FVKESK. The ends were cut back, 5 bases at V and 6 bases at J, with 23 bases in the middle. The CDR3 protein is CASSILERGILGNEQFF. The CDR3 bases are TGTGCCAGCAGCATCTTAGAGAGGGGAATTTTGGGCAATGAGCAGTTCTTC.

The gene calls are TRBV20-1 and TRBJ1-6; maybe TRBD1 (6 bases). The CDR3 has 13 residues. Germline CDR1 and CDR2: DFQATT and SNEGSKA (reference sequence). The V end lost 2 bases, the J end lost 10 bases, and 12 bases lay between the germline ends. CDR3 loop: CSARTGTRSPLHF. The CDR3 coding sequence is TGCAGTGCTAGAACAGGGACAAGGTCACCCCTCCACTTT.

The genes are TRBV7-8 and TRBJ2-3; 7 bases are shared with TRBD2. Germline-derived CDR1 and CDR2 are SGHVS and FQNEAQ. With 5 bases clipped from V and 0 bases from J, the junction kept 5 bases outside the gene matches. This CDR3 spans 15 amino acids. CDR3 in DNA: TGTGCCAGCAGCCGGGGGGTGGGTAGCACAGATACGCAGTATTTT. Amino acid sequence: CASSRGVGSTDTQYF.

The chain couples TRBV4-1 to TRBJ1-1; D remains unclear. The V end was cut by 1 base, the J end by 0 bases, with 18 bases between. The CDR3 has 18 residues. Germline CDR1 is MGHRA and CDR2 is YSYEKL. The CDR3 protein is CASSQVWGIDTVNTEAFF. CDR3 nucleotide sequence: TGCGCCAGCAGCCAAGTTTGGGGAATCGACACAGTGAACACTGAAGCTTTCTTT.

A few counts support this clonotype. This chain connects TRBV20-1 to TRBJ1-5; D is perhaps TRBD1 (5 bases). Trimming pared 8 bases from V and 3 bases from J, leaving 14 bases between. The CDR3 has 13 amino acids. Germline V gives CDR1 DFQATT, CDR2 SNEGSKA (reference sequence). CDR3 protein: CSSGDGYNQPQHF. CDR3 coding DNA: TGCAGTTCCGGGGACGGTTACAATCAGCCCCAGCATTTT.

The chain uses TRBV4-2 and TRBJ2-7; TRBD1 aligns across 9 bases. This CDR3 region has 18 residues. V dropped 1 base and J dropped 0; count of bases not matched to a gene: 10. Germline V gene sequence: CDR1 LGHNA, CDR2 YNFKEQ. The CDR3 DNA reads TGTGCCAGCAGCCAAGTTTCTCCGGGACAGGGCAGCTCCTACGAGCAGTACTTC. As protein: CASSQVSPGQGSSYEQYF.

This clonotype has a handful of counts. J is TRBJ2-1 and V is TRBV9; 10 bases are shared with TRBD2. The V segment lost 0 bases and the J segment 5 bases; nucleotides outside the gene matches: 5. The CDR3 spans 16 residues. Germline V gene sequence: CDR1 SGDLS, CDR2 YYNGEE. CDR3 in amino acids: CASSVVPSGRDNEQFF. CDR3 coding DNA: TGTGCCAGCAGCGTAGTCCCCAGCGGGAGGGACAATGAGCAGTTCTTC.

In this sample, this clonotype turned up a few times. The V and J genes are TRBV3-1 and TRBJ2-7, with 7 bases lining up with TRBD2. Looked up from germline, CDR1 is LGHDT and CDR2 is YNNKEL (reference sequence). The CDR3 has 15 residues. With V trimmed by 0 bases and J by 3 bases, 5 bases remained unmatched. The CDR3 DNA follows: TGTGCCAGCAGCCAAGAGGGGGGGAGGCGCTACGAGCAGTACTTC. As protein: CASSQEGGRRYEQYF.

This clonotype appeared many times. The chain is built from TRBV7-2 and TRBJ2-1; 7 positions agree with TRBD2. Trimming cost V 1 base and J 3 bases; bases outside gene matches: 3. Germline V CDR1 and CDR2: SGHTA, FQGNSA. The CDR3 has 15 amino acids. The CDR3 here is CASSLVGGNYNEQFF. The CDR3 region has the DNA TGTGCCAGCAGCTTAGTCGGGGGGAACTACAATGAGCAGTTCTTC.

This clonotype was found a few times. V gene TRBV7-3 combines with J gene TRBJ2-3; TRBD2 matches 7 bases. The junction had 3 bases not matched to a gene; V was cut back by 6 bases and J by 0 bases. The germline V gene has CDR1 SGHTA and CDR2 FQGTGA. The CDR3 covers 14 residues. The CDR3 protein is CASRRGTSTDTQYF. CDR3 nucleotide sequence: TGTGCCAGCAGGCGGGGGACCAGCACAGATACGCAGTATTTT.

This clonotype is medium-sized. This rearrangement joins TRBV24-1 to TRBJ2-3; 7 positions agree with TRBD2. Germline V gene lookup returns CDR1 KGHDR and CDR2 SFDVKD. The CDR3 spans 15 residues. With V trimmed by 3 bases and J by 5 bases, 7 bases remained unmatched. CDR3 sequence reads: CATSDPRGYGDTQYF. CDR3 coding DNA: TGTGCCACCAGTGATCCGCGGGGGTACGGAGATACGCAGTATTTT.

In this sample, this clonotype turned up a few times. The chain uses TRBV9 and TRBJ1-4; D is uncertain. The V gene lost 4 bases and the J gene lost 4 bases, with 5 bases spanning the gap. The germline V gene has CDR1 SGDLS and CDR2 YYNGEE. The CDR3 covers 12 residues. This CDR3 is CASSPSNEKLFF. CDR3 nucleotide sequence: TGTGCCAGCAGCCCAAGTAATGAAAAACTGTTTTTT. Drawing the rest from reference TRBV9 and TRBJ1-4, the complete variable domain is DSGVTQTPKHLITATGQRVTLRCSPRSGDLSVYWYQQSLDQGLQFLIQYYNGEERAKGNILERFSAQQFPDLHSELNLSSLELGDSALYFCASSPSNEKLFFGSGTQLSVL.

The V and J genes are TRBV20-1 and TRBJ1-1; a possible D gene is TRBD1 (6 bases). The CDR3 has 12 amino acids. With 4 bases removed from V and 6 bases from J, the gap between germline ends came to 12 bases. CDR1 is DFQATT and CDR2 is SNEGSKA in the germline V gene (reference sequence). CDR3 bases: TGCAGTGCTATGGGGGGGGCCCCTGAAGCTTTCTTT. This gives the protein CSAMGGAPEAFF.

This clonotype was counted only a few times. The V call is TRBV5-1, the J call TRBJ2-6; the D is unclear. The ends were cut back, 6 bases at V and 0 bases at J, with 16 bases in the middle. CDR3 length: 17 amino acids. CDR1 SGHRS and CDR2 YFSETQ come from the germline V gene. The CDR3 DNA follows: TGCGCCAGCAAGTGGCTAACAGACAACTCTGGGGCCAACGTCCTGACTTTC. Translated, it gives CASKWLTDNSGANVLTF.

The J gene is TRBJ2-3, the V gene TRBV5-6; D unclear. The CDR3 is 13 residues long. V lost 2 bases to trimming and J lost 4 bases, with 8 bases between them. From germline, CDR1 is SGHDT and CDR2 YYEEEE. The DNA for the CDR3 is TGTGCCAGCAGCTTATGGTTTGCAGATACGCAGTATTTT. This translates into CASSLWFADTQYF.

J is TRBJ2-1 and V is TRBV15; perhaps TRBD2 as D (5 bases). The germline CDR1 and CDR2 sequences are LNHNV and YYDKDF (reference sequence). The CDR3 sequence is 17 residues long. The V gene lost 0 bases and the J gene lost 5 bases, with 17 bases spanning the gap. CDR3 amino acids: CATSRDLRGRGHNEQFF. The CDR3 region has the DNA TGTGCCACCAGCAGAGATTTAAGAGGGAGAGGGCACAATGAGCAGTTCTTC.

This clonotype was seen only a few times. V usage is TRBV30 and J usage is TRBJ2-1; a weak D match, TRBD1 (5 bases). The CDR3 has 11 residues. Germline V gene data show CDR1 as GTSNPN and CDR2 as SVGIG (reference sequence). Deletions cut 1 base from V and 9 bases from J, with 7 bases between. The CDR3 reads CAWSEGLEQFF. CDR3 nucleotide sequence: TGTGCCTGGAGTGAGGGGCTTGAGCAGTTCTTC.

J is TRBJ2-5 and V is TRBV7-2; TRBD2 matches at 7 bases. This CDR3 contains 15 residues. The germline gives CDR1 SGHTA, CDR2 FQGNSA. Trimming took 4 bases from V and 5 from J; bases not matched to a gene: 10. The CDR3 sequence is CASSSPSGPGETQYF. The CDR3 region has the DNA TGTGCCAGCAGCTCACCTAGCGGTCCGGGGGAGACCCAGTACTTC.

This clonotype was detected a few times. The rearrangement uses TRBV11-2 and TRBJ2-1; unclear D gene. The V end lost 5 bases, the J end lost 4 bases, and 12 bases lay between the germline ends. CDR1 is SGHAT and CDR2 is FQNNGV in the germline V gene. The CDR3 is 14 amino acids. CDR3 nucleotide sequence: TGTGCCAGCAGCCCCTTGACAAGATACAATGAGCAGTTCTTC. Its protein is CASSPLTRYNEQFF.

V usage is TRBV29-1 and J usage is TRBJ2-3, with D tentatively TRBD1 (6 bases). V was pared by 6 bases and J by 0 bases, with 10 bases between. Germline V lookup: CDR1 SQVTM, CDR2 ANQGSEA. CDR3 size: 13 residues. CDR3 coding DNA: TGCAGCGTCAGGGGTGGTAGCACAGATACGCAGTATTTT. This translates into CSVRGGSTDTQYF.